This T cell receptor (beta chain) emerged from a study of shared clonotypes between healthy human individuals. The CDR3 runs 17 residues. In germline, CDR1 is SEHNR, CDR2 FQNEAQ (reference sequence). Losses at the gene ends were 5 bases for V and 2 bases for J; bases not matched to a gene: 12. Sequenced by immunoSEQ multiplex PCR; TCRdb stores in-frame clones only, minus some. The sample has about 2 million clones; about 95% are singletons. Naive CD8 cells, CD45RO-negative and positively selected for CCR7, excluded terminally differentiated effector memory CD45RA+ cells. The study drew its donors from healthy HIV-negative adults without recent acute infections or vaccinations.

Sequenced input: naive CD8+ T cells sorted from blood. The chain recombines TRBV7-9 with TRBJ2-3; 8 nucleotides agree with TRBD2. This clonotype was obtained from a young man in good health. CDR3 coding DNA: TGTGCCAGCAGCCAAGGGGGGGAGCGGGAGATCACAGATACGCAGTATTTT. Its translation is CASSQGGEREITDTQYF.